This T cell receptor beta chain was recorded in a study of blood T cell repertoires in COVID-19. At the level of the study: Italy, Spain and the United States were the sources of the convalescent and acute COVID-19 samples. Sources were T cells, B-cell-depleted T cells, or PBMCs; the material itself was cDNA or gDNA.

Authors' analysis steps: Nucleated cell counts were estimated from reference gene primer amplification. TCRdb's copy holds only in-frame clones and misses some; the assay was immunoSEQ multiplex PCR. The V and J calls and clone size were taken over from that table, and D and trimming were inferred from the DNA. The data contain roughly 390,000 clones, around 85% of them singletons. The V gene lost 4 bases and the J gene lost 7 bases, with 10 bases spanning the gap. Germline CDR1 and CDR2: SGHVS and FQNEAQ. The CDR3 spans 12 residues. The sample comprised peripheral blood. The sequence derives from a woman aged 18-29 years with acute or convalescent COVID-19. V is TRBV7-8 and J is TRBJ1-2; maybe TRBD1 (6 bases). The CDR3 DNA follows: TGTGCCAGCAGCTCGGGACACTTTGGCTACACCTTC. It encodes CASSSGHFGYTF.